The clone carrying this TCR beta chain occurred a few times. Clones were sequenced by immunoSEQ multiplex PCR, and TCRdb holds only the in-frame ones, with some missing. The profile shows about 250,000 clones, 81% of them singletons. The data originate from a study of blood T cell repertoires in COVID-19. Background on the study: The study drew acute and convalescent COVID-19 samples from the United States, Italy and Spain.

This CDR3 spans 13 amino acids. Germline V CDR1 and CDR2: MNHEY, SMNVEV (reference sequence). V was clipped by 11 bases and J by 2 bases, with 15 bases between them. This TCR derives from an elderly woman with acute or convalescent COVID-19. The sequenced sample consisted of peripheral blood. V is TRBV27 and J is TRBJ1-2; D not resolved. This CDR3 is CAALVAGNYGYTF. The CDR3 DNA is TGTGCCGCCCTCGTAGCCGGAAACTATGGCTACACCTTC.